One TCR beta chain is described in this entry. As yet, its antigen is unknown. The sample originates from a study of cytomegalovirus exposure and HLA in healthy donors. Overall study findings and caveats: Earlier analysis found most TCR beta V segments productive about 87% or about 30% of the time. Exclusion applied to some V segments, including TRBV6-2 and TRBV6-3, as they were indistinguishable.

The V gene's germline CDR1 is MDHEN and CDR2 SYDVKM. Trimming pared 1 base from V and 1 base from J, leaving 13 bases between. This CDR3 is built from 16 residues. The PCR employed 60 Vbeta primers together with 13 Jbeta primers. TCRdb's table, derived via immunoSEQ multiplex PCR, lists solely in-frame clones and lacks some. The top ten clones hold around 4.2% of a sample with some 110,000 clones, 65% to 90% of them seen once. Donors in the study were healthy people who gave bone marrow. The sample consisted of PBMCs. The sequence derives from a woman in her 30s in good health and CMV-seronegative. The gene calls are TRBV28 and TRBJ1-1, with D unresolved. The CDR3 here is CASSLFGKAGNTEAFF. The CDR3 DNA sequence: TGTGCCAGCAGTTTATTTGGGAAAGCGGGGAACACTGAAGCTTTCTTT.